This T cell receptor beta chain came from a study of PD-L1 blockade in urothelial cancer. Study-wide background: Patients initiated atezolizumab at some point between 2013 and 2015 at 1,200 mg intravenously every 3 weeks. At 3 weeks after treatment start (second dose) and again at 6 weeks, blood was analyzed. Among blood samples, the median T cell count was some 140,000.

Time point noted: pretreatment peripheral blood. Notes on the study in general: Better survival was predicted by below-median pretreatment blood TCR clonality.

About this clone: Its antigen is currently unknown.

Only in-frame clones appear in the TCRdb table, and some are missing; sequencing was by immunoSEQ multiplex PCR. The sample lists over 45,000 clones; 70% to 90% were seen once. CDR1 and CDR2 (germline): SGHRS, YFSETQ. The CDR3 has 14 residues. The V end lost 2 bases, the J end lost 2 bases, and 11 bases lay between the germline ends. The TCR originated in a man in his 60s with urothelial cancer. This sequence joins TRBV5-1 and TRBJ2-7, with D maybe TRBD2 (6 bases). Sequenced material: PBMCs, taken around atezolizumab (anti-PD-L1) treatment. In nucleotides, the CDR3 is TGCGCCAGCAGCTTCGGCGGGATTCCCTACGAGCAGTACTTC. Protein: CASSFGGIPYEQYF.